These T cell receptor beta chains were read from a single sample in a study of T cell responses to AZD1222 COVID-19 vaccine. Clones were sequenced by immunoSEQ multiplex PCR, and TCRdb holds only the in-frame ones, with some missing. The repertoire has approximately 90,000 clones, roughly 92% of them found once; the top ten carry approximately 11%. Sequences were derived from peripheral blood, sampled on day 0 of AZD1222 vaccination. The source of these receptors is an adult in good health. CDR3s include the opening cysteine and the closing phenylalanine or tryptophan. Rows give clone size only sometimes, using once, few, many, or a class for an expanded clone.

NA	TRBV2	TRBJ1-2	CASSEALGGANYGYTF
NA	TRBV7-3	TRBJ2-1	CASSSLGLAVNEQFF
NA	TRBV28	TRBJ2-7	CASSARVSEWEQYF
NA	TRBV6-5	TRBJ1-6	CASSYSRRGSISPLHF
few	TRBV28	TRBJ1-6	CASSLGSSPLHF
NA	TRBV4-1	TRBJ1-1	CASSQDLRNTEAFF
NA	TRBV10-3	TRBJ2-1	CAISGLTSDSYNEQFF
NA	TRBV5-1	TRBJ2-3	CASRLALGTDTQYF
NA	TRBV28	TRBJ2-1	CASSIAGGPLNEQFF
NA	TRBV6-5	TRBJ2-5	CASSYSAQETQYF
NA	TRBV9	TRBJ1-4	CASSVATGQGSEKLFF
NA	TRBV5-4	TRBJ1-3	CASSLGGTGNTIYF
NA	TRBV7-2	TRBJ2-5	CASSLEVATQYF
NA	TRBV5-8	TRBJ1-1	CASSFRTGMATEAFF
few	TRBV6-2/TRBV6-3	TRBJ1-5	CASSSQIQPQHF
NA	TRBV19	TRBJ2-5	CASSITGGRETQYF
NA	TRBV7-3	TRBJ1-1	CASSPLPGQNTEAFF
NA	TRBV28	TRBJ1-5	CATRRTGGSNQPQHF
NA	TRBV12-3/TRBV12-4	TRBJ1-5	CASSFANQPQHF
NA	TRBV5-6	TRBJ2-7	CASSLAGWLEQYF
NA	TRBV6-2/TRBV6-3	TRBJ2-1	CASSYAIVGSPYNEQFF
NA	TRBV7-9	TRBJ1-2	CASSRGQGASGYTF
NA	TRBV4-2	TRBJ2-5	CASSQDNQPETQYF
NA	TRBV5-8	TRBJ1-2	CASSYDSSYGYTF
NA	TRBV7-6	TRBJ2-2	CASSLGTSGANTGELFF
NA	TRBV19	TRBJ1-1	CASINRAASPGEAFF
NA	TRBV28	TRBJ1-3	CASSNGIGNTIYF